The rows below give T cell receptor beta chains drawn from one sample of a study of PD-1 blockade in classical Hodgkin lymphoma. Only in-frame clones appear in the TCRdb table, and some are missing; sequencing was by immunoSEQ multiplex PCR. Seen here are about 35,000 clones, just over 75% observed once, and the top ten hold approximately 15%. The sequenced sample was peripheral blood mononuclear cells (PBMCs), obtained before the second cycle of nivolumab. The receptors were gathered from a human donor with classical Hodgkin lymphoma. Both conserved end residues are part of each CDR3. The order of the fields is CDR3 protein, CDR3 DNA, J gene, V gene, D gene, clone size. D genes are given only for firm matches. A clone size is listed for some rows: how often the clone was seen (once, few, many), or a class if it is expanded.

CASRRSQGEETQYF,TGTGCCAGCAGGCGGAGTCAGGGAGAGGAGACCCAGTACTTC,TRBJ2-5,TRBV7-8,NA,NA
CASRPEGIGYEQYF,TGTGCCAGCAGGCCAGAGGGGATCGGTTACGAGCAGTACTTC,TRBJ2-7,TRBV6-5,NA,NA
CASKGPSNYGYTF,TGTGCCAGTAAGGGACCTTCTAACTATGGCTACACCTTC,TRBJ1-2,TRBV6-1,NA,NA
CASSEVGGTEAFF,TGTGCCAGCAGTGAAGTAGGGGGCACTGAAGCTTTCTTT,TRBJ1-1,TRBV2,NA,NA
CASSLRTSGGTGELFF,TGTGCCAGCAGTTTAAGGACTAGCGGGGGCACCGGGGAGCTGTTTTTT,TRBJ2-2,TRBV27,TRBD2,once
CASSPGYGSGGTLRADTQYF,TGTGCCAGCAGTCCGGGATATGGAAGCGGGGGGACCCTTAGGGCAGATACGCAGTATTTT,TRBJ2-3,TRBV2,TRBD2,NA
CAWSALLRGSNQPQHF,TGTGCCTGGAGTGCCCTCTTAAGGGGGAGCAATCAGCCCCAGCATTTT,TRBJ1-5,TRBV30,NA,many
CASRDASGGTDTQYF,TGTGCCAGCAGAGACGCTAGCGGGGGGACAGATACGCAGTATTTT,TRBJ2-3,TRBV5-4,TRBD2,NA
CASSPMDGLYSNQPQHF,TGTGCCAGCAGTCCAATGGACGGCCTATATAGCAATCAGCCCCAGCATTTT,TRBJ1-5,TRBV27,NA,few
CASSDGQLTAGNTIYF,TGTGCCAGCAGCGACGGACAGCTAACGGCTGGAAACACCATATATTTT,TRBJ1-3,TRBV9,NA,NA
CASSQEGHLYEQYF,TGCGCCAGCAGTCAGGAGGGACACCTCTACGAGCAGTACTTC,TRBJ2-7,TRBV23-1,NA,NA
CASSLTGNTEAFF,TGTGCCAGCAGCTTGACAGGGAACACTGAAGCTTTCTTT,TRBJ1-1,TRBV5-6,NA,once
CASSFNSGGARGNEQFF,TGCGCCAGCAGCTTTAATAGCGGGGGAGCCAGGGGCAATGAGCAGTTCTTC,TRBJ2-1,TRBV5-1,TRBD2,NA
CASSSDLRGVSGNTIYF,TGTGCCAGCAGCTCCGACCTACGAGGGGTCTCTGGAAACACCATATATTTT,TRBJ1-3,TRBV7-6,NA,NA
CASSPYPHSNYGYTF,TGTGCCAGCAGCCCGTACCCCCATTCTAACTATGGCTACACCTTC,TRBJ1-2,TRBV5-4,NA,few
CASSVGSYEQYF,TGTGCCAGCAGCGTTGGAAGCTACGAGCAGTACTTC,TRBJ2-7,TRBV5-6,NA,NA
CASSLDQNTEAFF,TGTGCCAGCAGCTTAGATCAGAACACTGAAGCTTTCTTT,TRBJ1-1,TRBV13,NA,NA
CASQGTGQGFYGYTF,TGTGCCAGCCAGGGGACGGGACAGGGCTTCTATGGCTACACCTTC,TRBJ1-2,TRBV28,TRBD1,once
CSVDGDRSSYNEQFF,TGCAGCGTTGACGGGGACAGGAGCTCCTACAATGAGCAGTTCTTC,TRBJ2-1,TRBV29-1,TRBD1,NA
CASSGGHGTEAFF,TGTGCCTCCAGCGGGGGGCATGGGACTGAAGCTTTCTTT,TRBJ1-1,TRBV10-3,NA,once
CASRRDRGAYEQYF,TGCGCCAGCAGAAGGGACAGGGGCGCCTACGAGCAGTACTTC,TRBJ2-7,TRBV10-2,TRBD1,NA
CASSLSGALYGGYGYTF,TGTGCCAGCAGCTTATCTGGAGCCCTTTATGGAGGCTATGGCTACACCTTC,TRBJ1-2,TRBV7-2,NA,once
CASSYPRQGKDVSFF,TGTGCCAGCAGTTACCCTAGACAGGGTAAGGACGTATCTTTCTTT,TRBJ1-1,TRBV6-6,TRBD1,NA
CASSVRPGVGTEAFF,TGTGCCAGCAGCGTAAGGCCCGGGGTTGGCACTGAAGCTTTCTTT,TRBJ1-1,TRBV9,NA,once
CASSEGILWNTEAFF,TGTGCCAGCAGTGAAGGAATACTCTGGAACACTGAAGCTTTCTTT,TRBJ1-1,TRBV6-1,NA,NA
CASSELTGQETQYF,TGTGCCAGCAGTGAACTTACAGGGCAAGAGACCCAGTACTTC,TRBJ2-5,TRBV2,NA,few
CAISGDPNYGYTF,TGTGCCATCAGTGGGGACCCTAACTATGGCTACACCTTC,TRBJ1-2,TRBV10-3,NA,few
CASSQTKNTGELFF,TGTGCCAGCAGCCAGACTAAGAACACCGGGGAGCTGTTTTTT,TRBJ2-2,TRBV7-3,NA,NA
CASSEALRAGGLTDTQYF,TGTGCCAGCAGTGAAGCGCTTCGAGCGGGGGGGCTCACAGATACGCAGTATTTT,TRBJ2-3,TRBV6-1,TRBD2,NA
CASSQDMGEGGNTIYF,TGCGCCAGCAGCCAAGATATGGGGGAGGGAGGAAACACCATATATTTT,TRBJ1-3,TRBV4-1,NA,NA
CAISESRGGPNEKLFF,TGTGCCATCAGTGAGTCGCGGGGTGGGCCTAATGAAAAACTGTTTTTT,TRBJ1-4,TRBV10-3,NA,NA
CASSYPGAGNTEAFF,TGTGCCAGCAGTTACCCCGGGGCGGGGAACACTGAAGCTTTCTTT,TRBJ1-1,TRBV6-5,NA,NA
CASNFGPQGSMNTEAFF,TGTGCCAGCAATTTCGGCCCCCAGGGGTCTATGAACACTGAAGCTTTCTTT,TRBJ1-1,TRBV7-9,NA,NA
CASKQGYYYNSPLHF,TGTGCCAGCAAACAGGGTTATTACTATAATTCACCCCTCCACTTT,TRBJ1-6,TRBV2,NA,NA
CASSRSPGATSPLHF,TGTGCCAGCAGTCGATCCCCAGGGGCCACATCACCCCTCCACTTT,TRBJ1-6,TRBV2,NA,NA
CASSVVGNNSPLHF,TGTGCCAGCAGCGTAGTGGGGAATAATTCACCCCTCCACTTT,TRBJ1-6,TRBV9,NA,NA
CASSETGTGYNEQFF,TGTGCCAGCAGCGAAACCGGGACAGGTTACAATGAGCAGTTCTTC,TRBJ2-1,TRBV6-5,TRBD1,once
CAVPRDRGIYGYTF,TGTGCCGTCCCGCGGGACAGGGGAATCTATGGCTACACCTTC,TRBJ1-2,TRBV6-1,TRBD1,few
CASSFGRTGELFF,TGCGCCAGCAGCTTTGGGCGGACCGGGGAGCTGTTTTTT,TRBJ2-2,TRBV5-1,NA,NA
CASSPRGRAGELFF,TGTGCCAGCAGCCCGCGGGGGCGCGCCGGGGAGCTGTTTTTT,TRBJ2-2,TRBV9,NA,NA
CASSQQAVDEQYF,TGCGCCAGCAGCCAACAGGCCGTAGACGAGCAGTACTTC,TRBJ2-7,TRBV4-3,NA,NA
CASRDSGETQYF,TGTGCCAGCCGGGACAGCGGAGAGACCCAGTACTTC,TRBJ2-5,TRBV2,TRBD1,NA
CASSPGGEPKDDYTF,TGTGCCAGCTCACCAGGCGGCGAGCCCAAGGATGACTACACCTTC,TRBJ1-2,TRBV18,NA,NA
CASSESRWEQYF,TGTGCCAGCAGTGAATCCCGTTGGGAGCAGTACTTC,TRBJ2-7,TRBV6-1,NA,NA
CASSPDPKSNQPQHF,TGTGCCAGCAGCCCCGACCCGAAGAGCAATCAGCCCCAGCATTTT,TRBJ1-5,TRBV5-4,NA,NA
CASSLAPGVSGGYTF,TGTGCCAGCAGCTTAGCCCCGGGGGTTTCGGGTGGCTACACCTTC,TRBJ1-2,TRBV7-3,NA,NA
CSVSRDGGTDTQYF,TGCAGCGTTAGCCGGGACGGGGGCACAGATACGCAGTATTTT,TRBJ2-3,TRBV29-1,NA,NA
CASSQSSSPQGTYGYTF,TGCGCCAGCAGCCAATCGAGCTCGCCACAGGGGACCTATGGCTACACCTTC,TRBJ1-2,TRBV4-3,TRBD1,many
CASSVFGQNEKLFF,TGTGCCAGCAGTGTCTTTGGACAGAATGAAAAACTGTTTTTT,TRBJ1-4,TRBV2,NA,NA
CASSLGQVTEAFF,TGCGCCAGCAGCTTGGGGCAGGTAACTGAAGCTTTCTTT,TRBJ1-1,TRBV5-1,NA,NA
CASSVRTGEQYF,TGTGCCAGCAGTGTCAGGACAGGCGAGCAGTACTTC,TRBJ2-7,TRBV7-9,TRBD1,once